What follows are 18 T cell receptor beta chains derived from one specimen sequenced in a study of T cells in Graves' hyperthyroidism and ophthalmopathy. Template material for amplifying TCR beta CDR3 regions consisted of RNA transcripts. When the TCR CDR3 underwent first-round RT-PCR, the HTBI primer set was used. TCRdb reprocessed the multiplex PCR reads via MiXCR and lists one record per CDR3 protein. The data hold more than 350,000 distinct CDR3 sequences, with about 17% observed a single time. Sequenced input: blood. Source of these receptors: a woman aged 30 to 39 with Graves' hyperthyroidism that later progressed to Graves' ophthalmopathy.

J is TRBJ2-7 and V is TRBV5-1; TRBD1 is a possible D gene (6 bases). The CDR3 is 16 amino acids. The V and J ends lost 0 bases and 0 bases respectively, with 13 bases between them. The germline V gene has CDR1 SGHRS and CDR2 YFSETQ. The CDR3 DNA sequence: TGCGCCAGCAGCTTGGGACAGACAGGTATCTCCTACGAGCAGTACTTC. This translates into CASSLGQTGISYEQYF.

This clonotype was found many times. This chain uses TRBV3-1 with TRBJ2-5; tentative D call: TRBD2 (6 bases). This CDR3 has 17 amino acids. Trimming pared 1 base from V and 0 bases from J, leaving 15 bases between. From germline, CDR1 is LGHDT and CDR2 YNNKEL (reference sequence). The CDR3 nucleotides are TGTGCCAGCAGCCAAGTCCCCGGTCGGGGGAACCAAGAGACCCAGTACTTC. This sequence encodes CASSQVPGRGNQETQYF.

This clonotype was seen a handful of times. The chain employs TRBV5-1 and TRBJ2-7; D possibly corresponds to TRBD2 (5 bases). Germline CDR1 reads SGHRS; CDR2 reads YFSETQ. The CDR3 has 15 residues. Trimming took off 7 bases at V and 3 bases at J, with 20 bases between the two ends. In nucleotides, the CDR3 is TGCGCCAGCCAACCACATAAGCCGGGATTCTACGAGCAGTACTTC. Translating it yields CASQPHKPGFYEQYF.

The sample holds many counts of this clonotype. The chain combines TRBV5-1 with TRBJ1-4; D unclear. In germline, CDR1 is SGHRS, CDR2 YFSETQ. The CDR3 runs to 15 residues. V was clipped by 5 bases and J by 7 bases, with 18 bases between them. In DNA, the CDR3 is TGCGCCAGCAGAGCGCTAGGTACGGAGTCTGAAAAACTGTTTTTT. Protein product: CASRALGTESEKLFF.

This clonotype has just a few counts. The V and J genes are TRBV20-1 and TRBJ1-1; possible D gene TRBD1, 5 bases. Trimming removed 7 bases from V and 11 bases from J, with 8 bases in between. CDR1 is DFQATT and CDR2 is SNEGSKA in the germline V gene (reference sequence). The CDR3 sequence is 8 residues long. The CDR3 DNA follows: TGCAGTGTGAGGGGCGCTTTCTTT. Protein sequence: CSVRGAFF.

The chain is built from TRBV2 and TRBJ1-2, with 7 positions matching TRBD1. The CDR3 contains 16 residues. Trimming removed 6 bases from V and 2 bases from J; junction bases left unmatched: 12. Germline V lookup: CDR1 SNHLY, CDR2 FYNNEI. The CDR3 is CASRRDRGTANYGYTF. DNA of the CDR3: TGTGCCAGCAGGAGGGACAGAGGAACAGCCAACTATGGCTACACCTTC.

This clonotype was recorded at least ten times. The rearrangement joins TRBV11-2 to TRBJ1-6; TRBD1 is a possible D gene (6 bases). Germline assignment: CDR1 SGHAT and CDR2 FQNNGV. The CDR3 loop spans 12 amino acids. The ends were cut back, 5 bases at V and 8 bases at J, with 7 bases in the middle. The CDR3, as DNA: TGTGCCAGCAGCCGGACAGATTCACCCCTCCACTTT. Encoded protein: CASSRTDSPLHF.

This clonotype was detected ten times or more. The CDR3 nucleotides are TGTGCCAGCTCACTTACGGGATCGACCAACTATGGCTACACCTTC. This gives the protein CASSLTGSTNYGYTF. The chain recombines TRBV18 with TRBJ1-2; D not certain. V lost 4 bases, J lost 2 bases, and 14 bases lay in between. CDR3 size: 15 residues. CDR1 is KGHSH and CDR2 is LQKENI in the germline V gene. Combining the CDR3 with reference TRBV18 and TRBJ1-2 gives the whole variable domain NAGVMQNPRHLVRRRGQEARLRCSPMKGHSHVYWYRQLPEEGLKFMVYLQKENIIDESGMPKERFSAEFPKEGPSILRIQQVVRGDSAAYFCASSLTGSTNYGYTFGSGTRLTVV.

Here the CDR3 reads CATSTGSPRGRETQYF. The DNA for the CDR3 is TGTGCCACCAGCACCGGGAGCCCAAGGGGGCGAGAGACCCAGTACTTC. The chain employs TRBV15 and TRBJ2-5, with D perhaps TRBD1 (7 bases). CDR1 and CDR2 from the germline V gene are LNHNV and YYDKDF (reference sequence). This CDR3 is 16 amino acids long. V lost 4 bases, J lost 4 bases, and 19 bases lay in between.

This clonotype was seen at least ten times. CDR3 DNA: TGCAGTGCCCCCCTTGCGGGACTCCAAGAGACCCAGTACTTC. Its translation: CSAPLAGLQETQYF. This chain links TRBV20-1 with TRBJ2-5; TRBD2 might be the D (6 bases). Germline V lookup: CDR1 DFQATT, CDR2 SNEGSKA (reference sequence). Trimming pared 6 bases from V and 1 base from J, leaving 15 bases between. There are 14 residues in the CDR3.

In this sample, this clonotype turned up many times. The CDR3 DNA sequence: TGTGCCTGGAGTGTACTCTCGATGGTCTACAATGAGCAGTTCTTC. Protein product: CAWSVLSMVYNEQFF. V is TRBV30 and J is TRBJ2-1; no definite D call. Germline CDR1 GTSNPN, CDR2 SVGIG (reference sequence). The CDR3 contains 15 residues. The V end was cut by 0 bases, the J end by 3 bases, with 12 bases between.

This clonotype was observed at least ten times. The CDR3 DNA is TGTGCTAGTGGACAAGGCACCGGGGAGCTGTTTTTT. Translated, it gives CASGQGTGELFF. V is TRBV12-5 and J is TRBJ2-2; D unresolved. Germline V gene data show CDR1 as LGHNT and CDR2 as FRNRAP. Between the trimmed V and J ends, which lost 6 bases and 4 bases, there was a span of 6 bases. The CDR3 sequence is 12 residues long.

This clonotype appeared a few times. This CDR3 reads CATSDLQGRATGELFF. As DNA, the CDR3 is TGTGCCACCAGTGATTTGCAGGGCAGGGCCACCGGGGAGCTGTTTTTT. The chain uses TRBV24-1 and TRBJ2-2; D may be TRBD1 (5 bases). Germline assignment: CDR1 KGHDR and CDR2 SFDVKD. This CDR3 has 16 amino acids. Trimming stripped 0 bases from V and 4 bases from J, with 11 bases between.

The chain combines TRBV7-9 with TRBJ2-1; TRBD1 is a possible D gene (6 bases). This CDR3 comprises 15 residues. Per germline, CDR1 SEHNR and CDR2 FQNEAQ (reference sequence). V was cut by 5 bases and J by 2 bases, with 13 bases left in between. The CDR3 is CASSPGDITYNEQFF. The CDR3 DNA follows: TGTGCCAGCAGCCCAGGGGACATAACCTACAATGAGCAGTTCTTC. Full variable domain (outside the CDR3, taken from reference TRBV7-9 and TRBJ2-1): DTGVSQNPRHKITKRGQNVTFRCDPISEHNRLYWYRQTLGQGPEFLTYFQNEAQLEKSRLLSDRFSAERPKGSFSTLEIQRTEQGDSAMYLCASSPGDITYNEQFFGPGTRLTVL.

The table lists this clonotype with many counts. The rearrangement uses TRBV20-1 and TRBJ1-6; D possibly corresponds to TRBD1 (6 bases). V was cut by 7 bases and J by 5 bases, with 18 bases left in between. The CDR3 totals 15 residues. In germline, CDR1 is DFQATT, CDR2 SNEGSKA (reference sequence). CDR3 in amino acids: CSVFRRTANNSPLHF. Written as DNA, the CDR3 is TGCAGTGTTTTCCGTCGGACAGCTAATAATTCACCCCTCCACTTT.

This clonotype was seen a handful of times. The chain has TRBV9 and TRBJ2-1, with D unresolved. The V gene's germline CDR1 is SGDLS and CDR2 YYNGEE. V dropped 4 bases and J dropped 0 bases, with 11 bases sitting between them. This CDR3 region has 15 residues. CDR3 in DNA: TGTGCCAGCAGCACCCGCTATGGCTCCTACAATGAGCAGTTCTTC. This codes for CASSTRYGSYNEQFF.

This clonotype was detected ten times or more. This chain connects TRBV10-3 to TRBJ1-1; D gene uncertain. Germline V gene sequence: CDR1 ENHRY, CDR2 SYGVKD. Trimming removed 4 bases at V and 1 base at J, with 10 bases between. This CDR3 is 14 amino acids long. This CDR3 reads CAISGAERNTEAFF. The DNA of the CDR3 is TGTGCCATCAGTGGCGCGGAACGGAACACTGAAGCTTTCTTT.

The sample holds a few counts of this clonotype. The V call is TRBV10-1, the J call TRBJ2-6, with 8 positions matching TRBD1. Germline assignment: CDR1 WNHNN and CDR2 SYGVQD (reference sequence). The CDR3 covers 16 residues. V lost 2 bases and J lost 2; bases outside the gene matches: 2. Written as DNA, the CDR3 is TGCGCCAGCAGTGAGCACAGGGGGACTGGGGCCAACGTCCTGACTTTC. Its translation: CASSEHRGTGANVLTF.